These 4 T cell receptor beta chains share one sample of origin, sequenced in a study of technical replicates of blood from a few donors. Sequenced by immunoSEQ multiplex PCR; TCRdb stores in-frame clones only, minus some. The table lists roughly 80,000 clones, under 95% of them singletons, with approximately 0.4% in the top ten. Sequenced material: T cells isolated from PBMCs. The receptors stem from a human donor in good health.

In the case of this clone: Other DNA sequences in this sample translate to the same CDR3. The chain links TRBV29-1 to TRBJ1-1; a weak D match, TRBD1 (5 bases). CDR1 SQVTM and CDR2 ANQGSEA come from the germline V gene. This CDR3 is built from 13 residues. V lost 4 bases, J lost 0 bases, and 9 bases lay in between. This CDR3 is CSVVQGLNTEAFF. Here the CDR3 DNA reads TGCAGCGTTGTCCAGGGCTTGAACACTGAAGCTTTCTTT.

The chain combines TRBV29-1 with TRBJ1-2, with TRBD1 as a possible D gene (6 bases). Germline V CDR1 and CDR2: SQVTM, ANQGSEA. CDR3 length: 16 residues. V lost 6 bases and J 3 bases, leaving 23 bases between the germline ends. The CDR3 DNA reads TGCAGCGTCCTGAACCAGAGACAGGCCGCGGACTATGGCTACACCTTC. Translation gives CSVLNQRQAADYGYTF.

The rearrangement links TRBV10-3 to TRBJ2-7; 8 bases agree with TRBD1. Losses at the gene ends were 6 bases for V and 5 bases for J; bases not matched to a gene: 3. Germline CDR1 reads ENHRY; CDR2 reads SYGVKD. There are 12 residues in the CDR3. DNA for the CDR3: TGTGCCATCAGCCTGGACAGGGACGAGCAGTACTTC. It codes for CAISLDRDEQYF.

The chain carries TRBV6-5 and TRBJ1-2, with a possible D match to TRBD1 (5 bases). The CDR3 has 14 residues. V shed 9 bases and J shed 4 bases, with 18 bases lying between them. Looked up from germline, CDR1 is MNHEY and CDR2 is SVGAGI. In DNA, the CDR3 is TGTGCCAGTTCTATTCGGCAGGGTCCCTATGGCTACACCTTC. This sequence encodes CASSIRQGPYGYTF.